The text below deals with one T cell receptor (beta chain). As yet, its antigen is unknown. Profiling relied on immunoSEQ multiplex PCR, and the TCRdb table lists in-frame clones only, not all of them. The table lists roughly 100,000 clones, about 87% of them singletons. The sample originates from a study of T cell responses to AZD1222 COVID-19 vaccine. Background on the study: Pooled in the analysis were second doses at about 4 or about 12 weeks. Study-level results: Sampling captured repertoires only after the peak T cell response. With two AZD1222 doses given, Spike-specific TCR breadth and depth both rose. Of the AZD1222 recipients, only five to seven were seropositive at baseline.

V was trimmed by 2 bases and J by 7 bases, leaving 14 bases between them. Germline CDR1 is SGHTA and CDR2 is FQGNSA. CDR3 length: 14 amino acids. The receptor was derived from an adult in good health. This chain connects TRBV7-2 to TRBJ1-2; a weak D match, TRBD1 (5 bases). The sequencing used peripheral blood, collected on day 0 of AZD1222 vaccination. DNA of the CDR3: TGTGCCAGCAGCTTACGGCCCGGGGGAAGTGGCTACACCTTC. Protein sequence: CASSLRPGGSGYTF.